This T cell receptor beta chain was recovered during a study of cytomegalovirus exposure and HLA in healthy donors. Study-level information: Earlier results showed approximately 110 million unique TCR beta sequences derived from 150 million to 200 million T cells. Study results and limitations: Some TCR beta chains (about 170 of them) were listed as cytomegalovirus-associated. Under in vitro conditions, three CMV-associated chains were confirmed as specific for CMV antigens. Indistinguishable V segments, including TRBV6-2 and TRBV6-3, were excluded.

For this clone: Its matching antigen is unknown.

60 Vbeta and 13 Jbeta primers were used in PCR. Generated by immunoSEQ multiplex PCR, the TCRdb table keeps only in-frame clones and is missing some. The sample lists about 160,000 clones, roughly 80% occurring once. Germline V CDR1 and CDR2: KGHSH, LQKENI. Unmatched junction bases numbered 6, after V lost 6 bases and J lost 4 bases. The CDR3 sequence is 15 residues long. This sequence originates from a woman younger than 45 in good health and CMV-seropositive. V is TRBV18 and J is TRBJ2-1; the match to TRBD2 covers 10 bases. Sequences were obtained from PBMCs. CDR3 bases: TGTGCCAGCTCCCAATCTAGCGGGGGATACAATGAGCAGTTCTTC. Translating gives CASSQSSGGYNEQFF.